The subject of this entry is one TCR beta chain. What it binds is not known. The CDR3 has 17 amino acids. The germline gives CDR1 SGHAT, CDR2 FQNNGV. V gave up 5 bases and J gave up 7 bases; unmatched junction bases: 16. The sample is drawn from a study of T cells after yellow fever vaccination. General study findings and limits: Clonotypes shared by both compartments, CD4 and CD8, made up a small share.

TCRdb re-called the 5' RACE reads with MiXCR, one entry per CDR3 protein. The sample lists 95,000 to 100,000 distinct CDR3 sequences, roughly 6% seen once, with roughly 41% in the top ten. This specimen was CD8+ T cells sorted from PBMCs, taken 10 days after the yellow fever booster vaccination. This TCR came from a man younger than 30 who received the YFV17D yellow fever vaccine. The V gene is TRBV11-2, the J gene TRBJ2-1, with TRBD1 matching 8 bases. CDR3: CASSPPFGSGGQNEQFF. The DNA of the CDR3 is TGTGCCAGCAGCCCCCCCTTTGGGTCAGGGGGCCAGAATGAGCAGTTCTTC. Using reference TRBV11-2 and TRBJ2-1 for the parts outside the CDR3, the full variable domain is EAGVAQSPRYKIIEKRQSVAFWCNPISGHATLYWYQQILGQGPKLLIQFQNNGVVDDSQLPKDRFSAERLKGVDSTLKIQPAKLEDSAVYLCASSPPFGSGGQNEQFFGPGTRLTVL.